Listed below are T cell receptor beta chains from one sample, sequenced in a study of blood T cell repertoires in COVID-19. Measured with immunoSEQ multiplex PCR; TCRdb has only the in-frame clones, and not every one. The sample has a few hundred thousand clones, 87% seen once. The sequencing input was PBMCs or T cells enriched from blood (not recorded which). These receptors were collected from a man between 18 and 35 years old with acute COVID-19. Each CDR3 is given with its conserved first and last residue. The D gene is left open where the match is weak. Not every row has a clone size; where given, it reads once, few, many or a size class.

CDR3aa: CASSQGNSGSYEQYF; CDR3nt: TGCGCCAGCAGCCAAGGTAATAGCGGGAGCTACGAGCAGTACTTC; v_gene: TRBV4-1; d_gene: TRBD2; j_gene: TRBJ2-7; abundance: -
CDR3aa: CASSELGGGRNIEQFF; CDR3nt: TGTGCCAGCAGTGAACTTGGCGGGGGCCGTAACATTGAGCAGTTCTTC; v_gene: TRBV6-1; d_gene: -; j_gene: TRBJ2-1; abundance: once
CDR3aa: CASMSGRPNNEQFF; CDR3nt: TGCGCCAGCATGAGCGGGAGACCCAACAATGAGCAGTTCTTC; v_gene: TRBV10-2; d_gene: TRBD2; j_gene: TRBJ2-1; abundance: -
CDR3aa: CASSPKRSYEQYF; CDR3nt: TGTGCCAGCAGCCCGAAGAGATCCTACGAGCAGTACTTC; v_gene: TRBV14; d_gene: -; j_gene: TRBJ2-7; abundance: once
CDR3aa: CASSLGGQGGNQPQHF; CDR3nt: TGTGCCAGCAGTTTAGGGGGACAGGGAGGCAATCAGCCCCAGCATTTT; v_gene: TRBV28; d_gene: TRBD1; j_gene: TRBJ1-5; abundance: -
CDR3aa: CASSQDGQASNQPQHF; CDR3nt: TGCGCCAGCAGCCAAGATGGTCAGGCCAGCAATCAGCCCCAGCATTTT; v_gene: TRBV4-1; d_gene: -; j_gene: TRBJ1-5; abundance: -
CDR3aa: CASSYYRGGYEQYF; CDR3nt: TGTGCCAGCAGTTACTATAGGGGAGGCTACGAGCAGTACTTC; v_gene: TRBV6-5; d_gene: -; j_gene: TRBJ2-7; abundance: -
CDR3aa: CASSRDSHYNEQFF; CDR3nt: TGTGCCAGCAGCCGGGACAGTCATTACAATGAGCAGTTCTTC; v_gene: TRBV7-6; d_gene: TRBD1; j_gene: TRBJ2-1; abundance: -
CDR3aa: CASSETYNEQFF; CDR3nt: TGTGCCAGCAGCGAGACCTACAATGAGCAGTTCTTC; v_gene: TRBV7-9; d_gene: -; j_gene: TRBJ2-1; abundance: -
CDR3aa: CASSLERGTEAFF; CDR3nt: TGTGCCAGCAGCTTAGAACGGGGCACTGAAGCTTTCTTT; v_gene: TRBV11-3; d_gene: -; j_gene: TRBJ1-1; abundance: once
CDR3aa: CASSSTGIATHQPQHF; CDR3nt: TGTGCCAGCAGTTCGACAGGGATCGCAACCCACCAGCCCCAGCATTTT; v_gene: TRBV28; d_gene: TRBD1; j_gene: TRBJ1-5; abundance: once
CDR3aa: CASSTGTPTHNEQFF; CDR3nt: TGTGCCAGTAGTACCGGGACTCCCACTCACAATGAGCAGTTCTTC; v_gene: TRBV19; d_gene: -; j_gene: TRBJ2-1; abundance: once
CDR3aa: CASSLQRDSLSNEQFF; CDR3nt: TGTGCCAGTAGTCTTCAGCGGGACTCCTTATCCAATGAGCAGTTCTTC; v_gene: TRBV19; d_gene: TRBD2; j_gene: TRBJ2-1; abundance: -
CDR3aa: CASSIDNGAYEQYF; CDR3nt: TGTGCCAGTAGTATAGATAACGGGGCCTACGAGCAGTACTTC; v_gene: TRBV19; d_gene: -; j_gene: TRBJ2-7; abundance: -
CDR3aa: CASSHGGVPKNIQYF; CDR3nt: TGTGCCAGTAGTCATGGCGGGGTACCCAAAAACATTCAGTACTTC; v_gene: TRBV19; d_gene: -; j_gene: TRBJ2-4; abundance: -